The clone carrying this TCR beta chain was counted between two and nine times. No antigen is known for it. This entry comes from a study of molecular identifiers for immune sequencing clone quantification. Construction of naive CD8 libraries employed 20,000 to 1,000,000 sorted cells together with 10%, 30% or 50% RNA. Study-wide results and limits: Spiked Jurkat TCR RNA equal to one cell could reportedly be picked out among one million naive cells. Underestimation of highly expanded clone sizes could arise where identical TCR molecules share a barcode.

Both previously described methods and listed TCR primers were employed to make bulk TCR libraries. TCRdb called the PCR reads again in MiXCR, with one record for every CDR3 protein. Of around 470,000 distinct CDR3 sequences detected, 20% to 25% appear once; the ten largest clones hold around 0.84%. The V end was cut by 5 bases, the J end by 2 bases, with 17 bases between. Germline CDR1 is SGHDT and CDR2 is YYEEEE. The CDR3 consists of 15 residues. The receptor was isolated from a human donor in good health. Some libraries in this study had Jurkat cell RNA spiked in. The J gene is TRBJ2-7, the V gene TRBV5-6, with D perhaps TRBD2 (6 bases). The specimen sequenced was naive CD8+ T cells from blood, with Jurkat cell RNA spiked in. Noted subset: FACS-sorted CD8+CD4-CCR7+CD45RA+ naive T cells. The CDR3 loop reads CASSWASEQAYEQYF. The CDR3 region has the DNA TGTGCCAGCAGTTGGGCTAGCGAGCAAGCCTACGAGCAGTACTTC.